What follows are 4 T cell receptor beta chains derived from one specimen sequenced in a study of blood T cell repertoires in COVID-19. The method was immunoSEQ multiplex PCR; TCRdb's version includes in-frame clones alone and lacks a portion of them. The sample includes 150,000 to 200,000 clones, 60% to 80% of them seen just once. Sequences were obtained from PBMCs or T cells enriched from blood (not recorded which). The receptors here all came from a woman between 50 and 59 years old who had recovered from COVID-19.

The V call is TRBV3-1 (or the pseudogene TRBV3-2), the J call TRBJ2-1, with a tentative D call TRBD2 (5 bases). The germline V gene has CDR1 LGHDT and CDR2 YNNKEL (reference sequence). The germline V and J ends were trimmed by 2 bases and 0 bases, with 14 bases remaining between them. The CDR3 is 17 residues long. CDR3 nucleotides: TGTGCCAGCAGCCAACCCCGGCGGGCCCGCTCCTACAATGAGCAGTTCTTC. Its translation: CASSQPRRARSYNEQFF.

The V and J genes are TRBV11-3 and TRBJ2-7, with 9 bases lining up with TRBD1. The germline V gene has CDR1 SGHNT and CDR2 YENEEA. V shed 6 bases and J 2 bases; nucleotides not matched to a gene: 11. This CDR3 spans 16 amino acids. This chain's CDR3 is CASSFDRGLSTYEQYF. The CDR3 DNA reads TGTGCCAGCAGTTTCGACAGGGGGTTATCAACCTACGAGCAGTACTTC.

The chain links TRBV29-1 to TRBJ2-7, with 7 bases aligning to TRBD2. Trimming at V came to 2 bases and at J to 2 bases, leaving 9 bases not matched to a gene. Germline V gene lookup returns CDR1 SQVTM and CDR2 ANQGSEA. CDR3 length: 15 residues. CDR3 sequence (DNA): TGCAGCGTTGAACTGGGGGGAGGGGCGGCCTACGAGCAGTACTTC. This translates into CSVELGGGAAYEQYF.

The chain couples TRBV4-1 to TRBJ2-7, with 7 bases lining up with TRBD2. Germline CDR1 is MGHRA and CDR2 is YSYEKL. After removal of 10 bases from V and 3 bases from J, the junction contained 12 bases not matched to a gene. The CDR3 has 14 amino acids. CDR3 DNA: TGCGCCAAACCTAACGGGAGGAGAGGCTACGAGCAGTACTTC. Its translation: CAKPNGRRGYEQYF.